These 23 T cell receptor beta chains were all obtained from the same sample, sequenced in a study of CD8+ T cells in alopecia areata. In each case, RNA was isolated and then reverse transcribed into cDNA as the sequencing template. TCRdb's table, derived via immunoSEQ multiplex PCR, lists solely in-frame clones and lacks some. The table records 110,000 to 150,000 clones, 51% of them present only once. Source: CD4+ T cells sorted from blood, taken at week 0. Receptors originate from a human donor with alopecia areata.

V usage is TRBV7-6 and J usage is TRBJ2-7, with D perhaps given as TRBD1 or TRBD2 (5 bases each). Germline values: CDR1 SGHVS, CDR2 FNYEAQ. The CDR3 runs 14 residues. V shed 8 bases and J shed 3 bases, with 17 bases lying between them. CDR3: CASGTRDKDYEQYF. The CDR3 DNA reads as TGTGCCAGCGGGACCCGAGACAAAGACTACGAGCAGTACTTC.

This clone came up a few times. CDR3 sequence (DNA): TGCGCCAGCAGCTTGCAGTATGAGCAGTTCTTC. Its translation: CASSLQYEQFF. The V and J genes are TRBV5-1 and TRBJ2-1; D gene uncertain. The CDR3 runs 11 residues. The V and J ends lost 1 base and 8 bases respectively, with 4 bases between them. Germline V gives CDR1 SGHRS, CDR2 YFSETQ.

The chain is built from TRBV29-1 and TRBJ2-6; no firm D call. This CDR3 is 17 amino acids long. V was trimmed by 4 bases and J by 2 bases, leaving 18 bases between them. Germline V gene data show CDR1 as SQVTM and CDR2 as ANQGSEA. Written as DNA, the CDR3 is TGCAGCGTTGGAAGGGTACCTCTGCTTGCTGGGGCCAACGTCCTGACTTTC. The encoded protein is CSVGRVPLLAGANVLTF.

This clone was recorded a few times. This chain joins TRBV7-2 and TRBJ2-5, with TRBD2 identical over 8 bases. The CDR3 extends over 17 amino acids. Unmatched junction bases numbered 14, after V lost 7 bases and J lost 1 base. Germline V gene data show CDR1 as SGHTA and CDR2 as FQGNSA. The CDR3 DNA reads TGTGCCAGCACCATGAGGGGATTTAGCGGGACCCAAGAGACCCAGTACTTC. It encodes CASTMRGFSGTQETQYF.

CDR3 sequence reads: CAWSLKGQRGRTEAFF. DNA for the CDR3: TGTGCCTGGAGCCTAAAAGGTCAACGGGGGAGAACTGAAGCTTTCTTT. The chain carries TRBV30 and TRBJ1-1; D may be TRBD1 (5 bases). Germline V gene data show CDR1 as GTSNPN and CDR2 as SVGIG (reference sequence). Trimming pared 3 bases from V and 5 bases from J, leaving 22 bases between. This CDR3 spans 16 amino acids. The complete variable domain, with remaining parts taken from reference TRBV30 and TRBJ1-1, reads SQTIHQWPATLVQPVGSPLSLECTVEGTSNPNLYWYRQAAGRGLQLLFYSVGIGQISSEVPQNLSASRPQDRQFILSSKKLLLSDSGFYLCAWSLKGQRGRTEAFFGQGTRLTVV.

The CDR3 loop reads CASSAPVRWGGTDTQYF. The CDR3 region has the DNA TGTGCCAGCAGCGCCCCCGTGCGTTGGGGGGGCACAGATACGCAGTATTTT. This chain uses TRBV7-9 with TRBJ2-3, with a possible D match to TRBD2 (6 bases). V lost 5 bases to trimming and J lost 1 base, with 19 bases between them. The CDR3 runs 17 residues. Germline V CDR1 and CDR2: SEHNR, FQNEAQ (reference sequence).

CDR3 sequence: CSVRTQETQYF. The DNA for the CDR3 is TGCAGCGTCCGGACCCAAGAGACCCAGTACTTC. The V and J genes are TRBV29-1 and TRBJ2-5, with D uncertain. Germline V gene data show CDR1 as SQVTM and CDR2 as ANQGSEA. The CDR3 is 11 amino acids. V dropped 6 bases and J dropped 1 base, with 6 bases sitting between them.

The chain is built from TRBV4-2 and TRBJ2-6; D might be TRBD2 (6 bases). The length of the CDR3 is 17 residues. CDR1 and CDR2 from the germline V gene are LGHNA and YNFKEQ. Trimming left V 0 bases short and J 0 bases short, with 9 bases between. CDR3 region: CASSQDGGSSGANVLTF. The CDR3 DNA reads TGTGCCAGCAGCCAAGATGGGGGGAGCTCTGGGGCCAACGTCCTGACTTTC.

The V gene is TRBV9, the J gene TRBJ2-1; D is uncertain. The ends were cut back, 0 bases at V and 3 bases at J, with 13 bases in the middle. The CDR3 runs 16 residues. Germline V lookup: CDR1 SGDLS, CDR2 YYNGEE. As DNA, the CDR3 is TGTGCCAGCAGCGTAGAAGGGCTAACATTCTACAATGAGCAGTTCTTC. This sequence encodes CASSVEGLTFYNEQFF.

The genes are TRBV4-1 and TRBJ1-5; D ambiguous. This CDR3 is 13 amino acids long. V gave up 5 bases and J gave up 0 bases, with 5 bases separating them. From germline, CDR1 is MGHRA and CDR2 YSYEKL. The CDR3 DNA reads as TGCGCCAGCAGCGAAAATAGCAATCAGCCCCAGCATTTT. It specifies CASSENSNQPQHF.

The V call is TRBV30, the J call TRBJ2-5, with 7 positions matching TRBD1. J was trimmed by 5 bases and V by 3 bases; bases with no gene match: 6. The germline CDR1 and CDR2 sequences are GTSNPN and SVGIG (reference sequence). This CDR3 region has 13 residues. The CDR3 nucleotides are TGTGCCTGGAGCGACAGGGTTTTCGAGACCCAGTACTTC. Protein: CAWSDRVFETQYF.

This clone was seen only a few times. The V and J genes are TRBV6-5 and TRBJ1-2, with no clear D. Per the germline V gene, CDR1 is MNHEY and CDR2 is SVGAGI. The CDR3 has 14 residues. Trimming left V 2 bases short and J 6 bases short, with 13 bases between. This CDR3 reads CASSYRQRTNGYTF. CDR3 sequence (DNA): TGTGCCAGCAGTTACCGGCAGAGGACCAATGGCTACACCTTC.

CDR3 in DNA: TGCAGCGGGCGGGACAGGGCCACTGAAGCTTTCTTT. Protein: CSGRDRATEAFF. The chain has TRBV29-1 and TRBJ1-1, with 9 positions matching TRBD1. J was trimmed by 4 bases and V by 7 bases; bases with no gene match: 4. The germline CDR1 and CDR2 sequences are SQVTM and ANQGSEA. CDR3 length equals 12 residues.

This sequence joins TRBV7-9 and TRBJ2-2, with TRBD2 matching 11 bases. The CDR3 loop spans 16 amino acids. V shed 5 bases, J shed 3 bases, and the junction held 5 bases outside the gene matches. The germline gives CDR1 SEHNR, CDR2 FQNEAQ (reference sequence). This CDR3 is CASSQPGLADTGELFF. CDR3 DNA: TGTGCCAGCAGCCAGCCGGGACTAGCGGACACCGGGGAGCTGTTTTTT.

The chain links TRBV28 to TRBJ2-7; TRBD2 aligns across 8 bases. The germline CDR1 and CDR2 sequences are MDHEN and SYDVKM. This CDR3 has 14 residues. The ends lost 9 bases at V and 1 base at J; junction bases unmatched: 8. CDR3 loop: CASLTSGTSYEQYF. In DNA form, the CDR3 reads TGTGCCAGTTTAACTAGCGGAACTTCCTACGAGCAGTACTTC.

The rearrangement links TRBV7-2 to TRBJ2-7, with 7 bases matching TRBD1. Germline lookup yields CDR1 SGHTA and CDR2 FQGNSA. V lost 2 bases, J lost 1 base, and 5 bases stayed unmatched. The CDR3 is made up of 15 amino acids. The CDR3 DNA reads as TGTGCCAGCAGCTTAAACCCGGGACAGTCCTACGAGCAGTACTTC. It yields the protein CASSLNPGQSYEQYF.

The chain combines TRBV29-1 with TRBJ1-5; D unclear. The germline V gene encodes CDR1 SQVTM and CDR2 ANQGSEA. The V gene lost 5 bases and the J gene lost 11 bases, with 13 bases spanning the gap. This CDR3 spans 11 amino acids. CDR3 nucleotide sequence: TGCAGCGTTACTAACCTGGGGTCCCAGCATTTT. It codes for CSVTNLGSQHF. Together with reference TRBV29-1 and TRBJ1-5, the CDR3 gives the full variable domain: SAVISQKPSRDICQRGTSLTIQCQVDSQVTMMFWYRQQPGQSLTLIATANQGSEATYESGFVIDKFPISRPNLTFSTLTVSNMSPEDSSIYLCSVTNLGSQHFGDGTRLSIL.

The rearrangement joins TRBV29-1 to TRBJ2-2; 10 bases map to TRBD2. This CDR3 region has 15 residues. Germline loops: CDR1 SQVTM, CDR2 ANQGSEA. V lost 4 bases and J lost 5; bases outside the gene matches: 7. CDR3 in amino acids: CSVGSSGSVTGELFF. In DNA, the CDR3 is TGCAGCGTTGGTTCTAGCGGGAGTGTTACCGGGGAGCTGTTTTTT.

This clone was observed a handful of times. The gene calls are TRBV5-1 and TRBJ1-2, with D possibly matching TRBD1 (6 bases). The CDR3 covers 15 residues. Trimming removed 2 bases from V and 5 bases from J, with 16 bases in between. Germline V gene lookup returns CDR1 SGHRS and CDR2 YFSETQ. CDR3 sequence reads: CASSFMGAAEYGYTF. CDR3 nucleotide sequence: TGCGCCAGCAGCTTTATGGGGGCAGCGGAATATGGCTACACCTTC.

Regarding this clone: The sample contains more than one DNA sequence encoding this CDR3. The V and J genes are TRBV29-1 and TRBJ1-4; D call uncertain. Germline V gene sequence: CDR1 SQVTM, CDR2 ANQGSEA. The V end was cut by 4 bases, the J end by 7 bases, with 10 bases between. The CDR3 spans 12 residues. CDR3 protein: CSVGGKGEKLFF. The DNA for the CDR3 is TGCAGCGTTGGCGGGAAGGGTGAAAAACTGTTTTTT. Full variable domain (outside the CDR3, taken from reference TRBV29-1 and TRBJ1-4): SAVISQKPSRDICQRGTSLTIQCQVDSQVTMMFWYRQQPGQSLTLIATANQGSEATYESGFVIDKFPISRPNLTFSTLTVSNMSPEDSSIYLCSVGGKGEKLFFGSGTQLSVL.

Notes on this clone: Germline is not matched at one junction end, which may reflect a read error. This chain joins TRBV5-1 and TRBJ1-4; D unresolved. This CDR3 comprises 14 residues. Germline V gene data show CDR1 as SGHRS and CDR2 as YFSETQ. The CDR3 reads CASGLDGRNEKLFF. The CDR3 DNA is TGCGCCAGCGGCTTAGACGGACGAAATGAAAAACTGTTTTTT.

The V and J genes are TRBV19 and TRBJ2-7; weak D call: TRBD2 (7 bases). Between the trimmed V and J ends, which lost 8 bases and 2 bases, there was a span of 19 bases. The length of the CDR3 is 15 residues. Germline V gene data show CDR1 as LNHDA and CDR2 as SQIVND (reference sequence). CDR3 sequence reads: CASASGGTRTYEQYF. CDR3 DNA sequence: TGTGCCAGTGCCTCGGGGGGCACAAGGACCTACGAGCAGTACTTC.

The rearrangement links TRBV19 to TRBJ1-1; D remains ambiguous. The CDR3 has 14 amino acids. Trimming removed 2 bases at V and 4 bases at J, with 11 bases between. Germline CDR1 LNHDA, CDR2 SQIVND (reference sequence). The CDR3: CASSITLKATEAFF. Written as DNA, the CDR3 is TGTGCCAGTAGTATAACCCTAAAGGCCACTGAAGCTTTCTTT.